This T cell receptor beta chain emerged from a study of T cells in Graves' hyperthyroidism and ophthalmopathy. This clonotype was seen at least ten times. Template material for amplifying TCR beta CDR3 regions consisted of RNA transcripts. HTBI primers were the set used in a first-round RT-PCR of the TCR CDR3. One entry per CDR3 protein, called by TCRdb with MiXCR from the multiplex PCR reads. The sample holds roughly 150,000 distinct CDR3 sequences, 9.4% seen once. This CDR3 region has 15 residues. Germline CDR1 reads DFQATT; CDR2 reads SNEGSKA (reference sequence). Trimming took 5 bases from V and 4 from J; bases not matched to a gene: 7. Hyperthyroidism in the patients, aged 18 to 65, was newly diagnosed and under 2 months in duration. Blood dates from first hyperthyroidism diagnosis, before any ophthalmopathy symptoms. Extraction of PBMCs used 8.5 to 10 ml of fresh peripheral blood.

V is TRBV20-1 and J is TRBJ2-1, with TRBD2 matching 11 bases. The origin of this receptor is a young woman with Graves' hyperthyroidism that later progressed to Graves' ophthalmopathy. Sequenced: blood. The CDR3 region is CSADISGREYNEQFF. In DNA form, the CDR3 reads TGCAGTGCTGACATTAGCGGGAGGGAATACAATGAGCAGTTCTTC.